This T cell receptor (beta chain) comes out of a study of shared clonotypes between healthy human individuals. Only CD45RO-negative cells positively selected for CCR7 counted as naive CD8 cells, so terminally differentiated effector memory CD45RA+ cells were excluded. Profiled with immunoSEQ multiplex PCR; TCRdb holds only in-frame clones, not every one. The sample consists of about 2.1 million clones, about 93% of them appearing once. CDR3 size: 16 residues. The germline gives CDR1 MNHEY, CDR2 SMNVEV (reference sequence). Trimming took off 0 bases at V and 0 bases at J, with 11 bases between the two ends.

Specimen: naive CD8+ T cells from PBMCs. V and J are TRBV27 and TRBJ1-2; D remains unclear. The clonotype was recovered from a young man in good health. Some clones in this sample may be carry-over from other donors' samples. In DNA form, the CDR3 reads TGTGCCAGCAGTTTATCGGCCAGGCCAGCTAACTATGGCTACACCTTC. Protein product: CASSLSARPANYGYTF.